Following are 32 T cell receptor beta chains from one sample sequenced in a study of blood T cell repertoires in COVID-19. Profiled with immunoSEQ multiplex PCR; TCRdb holds only in-frame clones, not every one. In the table there are under 300,000 clones, 80% to 90% of which are singletons. Sequenced: peripheral blood. Receptors were obtained from a woman in her seventies with acute or convalescent COVID-19.

The V gene is TRBV2, the J gene TRBJ2-3; possibly TRBD1 for D (5 bases). Germline V gene lookup returns CDR1 SNHLY and CDR2 FYNNEI. V was clipped by 7 bases and J by 2 bases, with 10 bases between them. This CDR3 comprises 13 residues. The CDR3 protein is CASIREHTDTQYF. The CDR3 DNA is TGTGCCAGCATCAGGGAACACACAGATACGCAGTATTTT. Using reference TRBV2 and TRBJ2-3 for the parts outside the CDR3, the full variable domain is EPEVTQTPSHQVTQMGQEVILRCVPISNHLYFYWYRQILGQKVEFLVSFYNNEISEKSEIFDDQFSVERPDGSNFTLKIRSTKLEDSAMYFCASIREHTDTQYFGPGTRLTVL.

The chain employs TRBV5-4 and TRBJ1-3; 8 bases match TRBD1. The trim removed 4 bases at V and 3 bases at J, leaving 3 bases unmatched. Germline V gene sequence: CDR1 SGHNT, CDR2 YYREEE (reference sequence). This CDR3 contains 14 residues. The CDR3 bases are TGTGCCAGCAGCCAGGACAGGGTTGGAAACACCATATATTTT. Protein product: CASSQDRVGNTIYF.

The chain has TRBV11-2 and TRBJ1-5; maybe TRBD1 (5 bases). Germline V gene data show CDR1 as SGHAT and CDR2 as FQNNGV. V was pared by 4 bases and J by 8 bases, with 18 bases between. This CDR3 spans 15 amino acids. This CDR3 is CASSSLLGPAEPQHF. The CDR3 nucleotides are TGTGCCAGCAGCTCCCTCCTGGGGCCCGCGGAGCCCCAGCATTTT.

The chain uses TRBV5-1 and TRBJ2-5; 7 positions agree with TRBD2. This CDR3 contains 13 residues. Germline CDR1 reads SGHRS; CDR2 reads YFSETQ. J was trimmed by 5 bases and V by 2 bases; bases with no gene match: 3. The CDR3 reads CASSFRGVETQYF. The CDR3 DNA follows: TGCGCCAGCAGCTTTCGGGGGGTGGAGACCCAGTACTTC.

V usage is TRBV2 and J usage is TRBJ1-2, with 7 nucleotides matching TRBD1. The CDR3 is made up of 16 amino acids. Unmatched junction bases numbered 13, after V lost 5 bases and J lost 4 bases. Germline V gives CDR1 SNHLY, CDR2 FYNNEI. The CDR3 sequence: CASSRDSRSGFYGYTF. As DNA, the CDR3 is TGTGCCAGCAGTCGGGACAGCCGTTCGGGGTTCTATGGCTACACCTTC.

This clone was recorded only once. J is TRBJ1-2 and V is TRBV15, with 9 bases that match TRBD1. The germline V gene encodes CDR1 LNHNV and CDR2 YYDKDF (reference sequence). The V segment lost 0 bases and the J segment 4 bases; nucleotides outside the gene matches: 9. The CDR3 is 17 amino acids. Written as DNA, the CDR3 is TGTGCCACCAGCAGAGATCGGACCAGACAGGGGGGCTATGGCTACACCTTC. Translating it yields CATSRDRTRQGGYGYTF.

The chain combines TRBV7-2 with TRBJ1-4; TRBD1 might be the D (5 bases). CDR3 size: 17 residues. Germline V CDR1 and CDR2: SGHTA, FQGNSA. Trimming shortened V by 0 bases and J by 6 bases, and 17 bases separated the two germline ends. The CDR3 loop is CASSLARTPDLHEKLFF. DNA for the CDR3: TGTGCCAGCAGCTTAGCCCGGACACCTGACCTCCATGAAAAACTGTTTTTT. Together with reference TRBV7-2 and TRBJ1-4, the CDR3 gives the full variable domain: GAGVSQSPSNKVTEKGKDVELRCDPISGHTALYWYRQSLGQGLEFLIYFQGNSAPDKSGLPSDRFSAERTGGSVSTLTIQRTQQEDSAVYLCASSLARTPDLHEKLFFGSGTQLSVL.

This clone was counted a few times. The chain recombines TRBV5-4 with TRBJ1-2, with a possible D match to TRBD1 (5 bases). V was clipped by 0 bases and J by 2 bases, with 11 bases between them. Germline values: CDR1 SGHNT, CDR2 YYREEE (reference sequence). The CDR3 sequence is 15 residues long. CDR3 coding DNA: TGTGCCAGCAGCTTGGACCCCCAGGGCAACTATGGCTACACCTTC. This codes for CASSLDPQGNYGYTF. Full variable domain (remainder filled in from reference TRBV5-4 and TRBJ1-2): ETGVTQSPTHLIKTRGQQVTLRCSSQSGHNTVSWYQQALGQGPQFIFQYYREEENGRGNFPPRFSGLQFPNYSSELNVNALELDDSALYLCASSLDPQGNYGYTFGSGTRLTVV.

This chain joins TRBV5-1 and TRBJ1-1; D unresolved. The CDR3 loop spans 14 amino acids. V shed 1 base and J shed 0 bases, with 7 bases lying between them. Per the germline V gene, CDR1 is SGHRS and CDR2 is YFSETQ. As DNA, the CDR3 is TGCGCCAGCAGCTTGACAGAGATGAACACTGAAGCTTTCTTT. Translating it yields CASSLTEMNTEAFF.

The chain combines TRBV27 with TRBJ1-4; a weak D match, TRBD1 (5 bases). This CDR3 is built from 14 residues. Germline loops: CDR1 MNHEY, CDR2 SMNVEV (reference sequence). The V end lost 4 bases, the J end lost 5 bases, and 11 bases lay between the germline ends. As DNA, the CDR3 is TGTGCCAGCAGTTATCAAAGGGGAAATGAAAAACTGTTTTTT. Its protein product is CASSYQRGNEKLFF.

V gene TRBV9 combines with J gene TRBJ1-2; possibly TRBD1 for D (5 bases). CDR3 length: 12 residues. Germline CDR1 reads SGDLS; CDR2 reads YYNGEE. The germline V and J ends were trimmed by 3 bases and 7 bases, with 10 bases remaining between them. CDR3 loop: CASSAPGGGYTF. DNA for the CDR3: TGTGCCAGCAGCGCCCCGGGGGGTGGCTACACCTTC.

The rearrangement joins TRBV12-2 to TRBJ2-5; the DNA was not used to check the table's D call, TRBD2. TRBV12-2 is annotated as a pseudogene. This CDR3 is built from 17 residues. CDR3 residues: CASRFSRHWEYQETQYF. For the CDR3, the DNA is TGTGCAAGTCGCTTTTCGCGGCACTGGGAGTACCAAGAGACCCAGTACTTC.

This clone is a singleton in its sample. The chain is built from TRBV6-5 and TRBJ1-1, with D unclear. The CDR3 has 13 residues. Germline V CDR1 and CDR2: MNHEY, SVGAGI. V was cut by 2 bases and J by 5 bases, with 9 bases left in between. The chain's CDR3 is CASSYVQFTEAFF. The CDR3, as DNA: TGTGCCAGCAGTTACGTTCAGTTTACTGAAGCTTTCTTT.

The chain couples TRBV10-3 to TRBJ1-5; 11 bases map to TRBD1. After removal of 11 bases from V and 6 bases from J, the junction contained 9 bases not matched to a gene. This CDR3 is built from 14 residues. In germline, CDR1 is ENHRY, CDR2 SYGVKD. The CDR3 bases are TGTGCCGCCCGGGACAGGGGGGAGGGTCAGCCCCAGCATTTT. This encodes CAARDRGEGQPQHF.

Details on this clone: This specimen includes other DNA sequences encoding the same CDR3. The V gene is TRBV7-9, the J gene TRBJ1-2; D is unresolved. Per germline, CDR1 SEHNR and CDR2 FQNEAQ (reference sequence). V lost 1 base, J lost 2 bases, and 5 bases lay in between. CDR3 length: 13 residues. DNA for the CDR3: TGTGCCAGCAGCTTAGGGCAGAACTATGGCTACACCTTC. Protein sequence: CASSLGQNYGYTF.

The gene calls are TRBV6-5 and TRBJ1-5; the match to TRBD1 covers 8 bases. Germline loops: CDR1 MNHEY, CDR2 SVGAGI. The CDR3 runs to 14 residues. V was clipped by 6 bases and J by 7 bases; unmatched bases: 8. Here the CDR3 reads CASSATGGGQPQHF. The CDR3 DNA reads TGTGCCAGCAGCGCCACAGGGGGGGGACAGCCCCAGCATTTT.

V gene TRBV6-5 combines with J gene TRBJ1-2; D uncertain. The CDR3 has 13 residues. CDR1 is MNHEY, CDR2 SVGAGI, per germline. Trimming shortened V by 6 bases and J by 2 bases, and 10 bases separated the two germline ends. The CDR3 DNA is TGTGCCAGCAGAATGATACAGAACTATGGCTACACCTTC. Encoded protein: CASRMIQNYGYTF.

This rearrangement joins TRBV5-1 to TRBJ2-6; 10 positions agree with TRBD1. CDR3 length equals 19 residues. V shed 4 bases, J shed 1 base, and the junction held 11 bases outside the gene matches. Looked up from germline, CDR1 is SGHRS and CDR2 is YFSETQ. The CDR3: CASSAGTGVDGSGANVLTF. The CDR3 bases are TGCGCCAGCAGCGCCGGGACAGGGGTGGATGGGTCTGGGGCCAACGTCCTGACTTTC. Variable domain in full (rest from reference TRBV5-1 and TRBJ2-6): KAGVTQTPRYLIKTRGQQVTLSCSPISGHRSVSWYQQTPGQGLQFLFEYFSETQRNKGNFPGRFSGRQFSNSRSEMNVSTLELGDSALYLCASSAGTGVDGSGANVLTFGAGSRLTVL.

A remark on this clone: The sample has other DNA sequences that encode this CDR3 too. The V gene is TRBV2, the J gene TRBJ1-1; TRBD1 might be the D (6 bases). This CDR3 is built from 13 residues. The germline gives CDR1 SNHLY, CDR2 FYNNEI. V lost 6 bases and J 1 base, leaving 9 bases between the germline ends. CDR3: CASRAQGNTEAFF. The CDR3 nucleotides read TGTGCCAGCAGGGCACAGGGGAACACTGAAGCTTTCTTT.

This clone is a singleton in its sample. The V and J genes are TRBV5-6 and TRBJ1-6, with no clear D. Trimming pared 1 base from V and 5 bases from J, leaving 10 bases between. The CDR3 covers 15 residues. The germline CDR1 and CDR2 sequences are SGHDT and YYEEEE. This CDR3 reads CASSLLSGNNSPLHF. The CDR3 coding sequence is TGTGCCAGCAGCTTGTTATCGGGGAATAATTCACCCCTCCACTTT.

The chain is built from TRBV24-1 and TRBJ1-5; 8 bases fit TRBD1. CDR1 KGHDR and CDR2 SFDVKD come from the germline V gene. The V segment lost 8 bases and the J segment 5 bases; nucleotides outside the gene matches: 13. CDR3 length equals 16 residues. As DNA, the CDR3 is TGTGCCACCACCGGACAGGGAATGGTCCCAGATCAGCCCCAGCATTTT. Protein product: CATTGQGMVPDQPQHF.

CDR3 amino acids: CASSETLGGPNQPQHF. CDR3 nucleotide sequence: TGTGCCAGCAGTGAAACTCTCGGGGGGCCCAATCAGCCCCAGCATTTT. The chain links TRBV2 to TRBJ1-5, with D perhaps matching TRBD1 (6 bases). Germline V CDR1 and CDR2: SNHLY, FYNNEI. Trimming shortened V by 2 bases and J by 3 bases, and 14 bases separated the two germline ends. The CDR3 has 16 residues.

The chain couples TRBV14 to TRBJ1-1; maybe TRBD1 (5 bases). Germline V lookup: CDR1 SGHDN, CDR2 FVKESK. V lost 5 bases, J lost 4 bases, and 11 bases lay in between. The CDR3 extends over 13 amino acids. The CDR3 sequence is CASSFQGGTEAFF. The CDR3 DNA follows: TGTGCCAGCAGCTTCCAGGGAGGCACTGAAGCTTTCTTT.

The chain is built from TRBV29-1 and TRBJ2-5; 7 bases agree with TRBD2. Germline CDR1 SQVTM, CDR2 ANQGSEA. The CDR3 totals 12 residues. Unmatched junction bases numbered 4, after V lost 7 bases and J lost 2 bases. CDR3 in amino acids: CSASGPQETQYF. CDR3 DNA: TGCAGCGCTAGCGGTCCGCAAGAGACCCAGTACTTC.

The rearrangement uses TRBV7-9 and TRBJ1-2, with D hard to call. Trimming took 2 bases from V and 6 from J, leaving 10 bases between them. Germline V gene data show CDR1 as SEHNR and CDR2 as FQNEAQ (reference sequence). The CDR3 spans 13 residues. The CDR3 loop is CASSLIEGHGYTF. The CDR3 nucleotides are TGTGCCAGCAGCTTAATAGAGGGCCATGGCTACACCTTC.

This clone was seen many times. J is TRBJ1-1 and V is TRBV12-5; D gene unclear. Trimming stripped 3 bases from V and 3 bases from J, with 8 bases between. The CDR3 covers 13 residues. Germline V gene data show CDR1 as LGHNT and CDR2 as FRNRAP. CDR3 coding DNA: TGTGCTAGTGGTTTTTCGGCGGACACTGAAGCTTTCTTT. The encoded protein is CASGFSADTEAFF.

The V call is TRBV5-6, the J call TRBJ1-4; D call uncertain. Germline V gene sequence: CDR1 SGHDT, CDR2 YYEEEE. This CDR3 contains 13 residues. V lost 0 bases and J lost 10, with 10 bases in between. DNA for the CDR3: TGTGCCAGCAGCTTGGGGAGGGCCGGAAAACTGTTTTTT. Protein: CASSLGRAGKLFF. The full variable domain, rest sourced from reference TRBV5-6 and TRBJ1-4, is DAGVTQSPTHLIKTRGQQVTLRCSPKSGHDTVSWYQQALGQGPQFIFQYYEEEERQRGNFPDRFSGHQFPNYSSELNVNALLLGDSALYLCASSLGRAGKLFFGSGTQLSVL.

The chain joins TRBV5-8 to TRBJ2-7, with a weak D call TRBD2 (6 bases). Between the trimmed V and J ends, which lost 4 bases and 4 bases, there was a span of 12 bases. This CDR3 is built from 13 residues. Germline CDR1 and CDR2: SGHTS and YDEGEE. The CDR3 bases are TGTGCCAGCAGCGCGGGATTTGTTTACGAGCAGTACTTC. Translation: CASSAGFVYEQYF.

The rearrangement links TRBV10-3 to TRBJ1-1, with D unresolved. Germline V gives CDR1 ENHRY, CDR2 SYGVKD. V lost 5 bases and J lost 7, with 14 bases in between. CDR3 length equals 13 residues. The CDR3 sequence: CAISSLPEGEAFF. CDR3 nucleotide sequence: TGTGCCATCAGTTCCCTCCCGGAGGGTGAAGCTTTCTTT.

The chain is built from TRBV3-1 (or the pseudogene TRBV3-2) and TRBJ2-5, with 7 bases lining up with TRBD2. Germline V gives CDR1 LGHDT, CDR2 YNNKEL (reference sequence). The junction had 10 bases not matched to a gene; V was cut back by 8 bases and J by 4 bases. This CDR3 is built from 14 residues. The CDR3 DNA reads as TGTGCCAGCGCGGCTTCGACTAGCAGAGAGACCCAGTACTTC. Translating it yields CASAASTSRETQYF.

The chain links TRBV7-2 to TRBJ1-2, with 9 bases that match TRBD1. The germline V gene encodes CDR1 SGHTA and CDR2 FQGNSA. V was clipped by 3 bases and J by 8 bases; unmatched bases: 4. The CDR3 is 13 residues long. The DNA of the CDR3 is TGTGCCAGCAGCTTCGGGACAGGGAGCGGCTACACCTTC. Amino acids: CASSFGTGSGYTF.

This chain connects TRBV5-4 to TRBJ1-5; tentatively, D is TRBD1 (6 bases). Trimming cost V 4 bases and J 3 bases, with 11 bases left between them. The V gene's germline CDR1 is SGHNT and CDR2 YYREEE (reference sequence). This CDR3 comprises 14 residues. CDR3 sequence (DNA): TGTGCCAGCAGCGTGACAGGAGACAATCAGCCCCAGCATTTT. Protein sequence: CASSVTGDNQPQHF.